The clone carrying this TCR beta chain occurred a few times. This record comes from a study of graft-versus-host responses after intestinal transplantation. Study overall: Each of the recipients got a multivisceral, liver-intestinal, or isolated intestinal transplant. Tacrolimus and steroids were given for around three years to all recipients after anti-thymocyte globulin induction. Study-level points and caveats: Early post-transplant HvG declines showed an association with peak circulating GvH clone levels.

Profiling relied on immunoSEQ multiplex PCR, and the TCRdb table lists in-frame clones only, not all of them. Among about 14,000 clones listed, approximately 33% were seen once. Deletions cut 8 bases from V and 5 bases from J, with 18 bases between. The CDR3 has 14 residues. Looked up from germline, CDR1 is WSHSY and CDR2 is SAAADI. Responders labeled with CFSE (approximately 200,000) were plated with approximately 200,000 irradiated, violet-dye-labeled stimulators. Both CD3+CD4+ and CD3+CD8+ responders that were proliferating and CFSE-low underwent sorting after the reaction. The genes are TRBV10-2 and TRBJ1-1, with D perhaps matching TRBD1 (5 bases). Sequences were derived from alloreactive CD8+ T cells from a mixed lymphocyte reaction culture, sampled before intestinal transplant. Subset reported: CFSE-low proliferating T cells sorted from roughly 6-day pre-transplant mixed lymphocyte reaction (GvH or HvG direction). This TCR derives from a human patient who received an intestinal transplant. CDR3 residues: CASRVGWGETEAFF. The CDR3 region has the DNA TGCGCCAGCCGGGTCGGGTGGGGCGAAACTGAAGCTTTCTTT.